Presented here are 27 T cell receptor beta chains from one specimen sequenced in a study of human T cells and chemical hapten exposure. MiXCR was run by TCRdb on the RACE reads, yielding one entry per CDR3 protein. This sample has some 65,000 distinct CDR3 sequences, with roughly 6.1% found just once. Time point meaning: healthy volunteer bleed at 6 weeks. Researchers extracted total RNA from unfractionated whole blood. Sequenced material: whole blood. These receptor sequences come from a female donor in good health. Some clones in this sample may be carry-over from other donors' samples.

This clonotype has at least ten counts. The V gene is TRBV5-1, the J gene TRBJ2-7; D is possibly TRBD1 (6 bases). This CDR3 comprises 13 residues. Germline V gives CDR1 SGHRS, CDR2 YFSETQ. Trimming pared 2 bases from V and 1 base from J, leaving 7 bases between. The CDR3 reads CASSFTGSYEQYF. The CDR3 coding sequence is TGCGCCAGCAGCTTTACAGGGTCCTACGAGCAGTACTTC.

This clonotype was recorded many times. The chain couples TRBV11-2 to TRBJ1-2, with 9 bases aligning to TRBD1. Trimming at V came to 3 bases and at J to 3 bases, leaving 2 bases not matched to a gene. The CDR3 loop spans 14 amino acids. Germline V CDR1 and CDR2: SGHAT, FQNNGV. Here the CDR3 DNA reads TGTGCCAGCAGCTTGGGACAGGGAGACTATGGCTACACCTTC. This codes for CASSLGQGDYGYTF.

There are many counts of this clonotype. The genes are TRBV4-1 and TRBJ2-1; D may be TRBD1 (6 bases). The CDR3 contains 13 residues. The ends were cut back, 4 bases at V and 5 bases at J, with 9 bases in the middle. Germline V gene lookup returns CDR1 MGHRA and CDR2 YSYEKL. DNA of the CDR3: TGCGCCAGCAGCCTCACAGGGAACAATGAGCAGTTCTTC. Translation: CASSLTGNNEQFF.

There are a few counts of this clonotype. V gene TRBV5-6 combines with J gene TRBJ1-3; D not certain. There are 13 residues in the CDR3. The germline V gene encodes CDR1 SGHDT and CDR2 YYEEEE. Between the trimmed V and J ends, which lost 2 bases and 2 bases, there was a span of 5 bases. DNA for the CDR3: TGTGCCAGCAGCTTAAGGGCTGGAAACACCATATATTTT. Protein: CASSLRAGNTIYF.

This sequence joins TRBV5-1 and TRBJ2-3; D not certain. The CDR3 runs to 15 residues. V was cut by 0 bases and J by 10 bases, with 18 bases left in between. CDR1 SGHRS and CDR2 YFSETQ come from the germline V gene. The CDR3 here is CASSLGWTSQIAQYF. CDR3 nucleotides: TGCGCCAGCAGCTTGGGGTGGACCTCCCAAATTGCGCAGTATTTT.

At least ten counts were recorded for this clonotype. V is TRBV3-1 and J is TRBJ2-3, with D possibly being TRBD2 (5 bases). This CDR3 spans 12 amino acids. CDR1 and CDR2 (germline): LGHDT, YNNKEL (reference sequence). Trimming removed 3 bases from V and 10 bases from J, with 11 bases in between. CDR3 region: CASSHKKRPQYF. CDR3 sequence (DNA): TGTGCCAGCAGCCATAAAAAGCGGCCGCAGTATTTT.

This clonotype was found a few times. The J gene is TRBJ2-7, the V gene TRBV3-1, with D possibly TRBD2 on 6 matching bases. Germline V CDR1 and CDR2: LGHDT, YNNKEL (reference sequence). The CDR3 loop spans 17 amino acids. V lost 1 base and J lost 2, with 18 bases in between. The chain's CDR3 is CASSQGNGWRDTYEQYF. Written as DNA, the CDR3 is TGTGCCAGCAGCCAAGGGAATGGGTGGCGGGATACCTACGAGCAGTACTTC.

This clonotype showed up many times. The chain is built from TRBV6-5 and TRBJ2-5; D might be TRBD1 or TRBD2, each matching 5 bases. CDR1 is MNHEY and CDR2 is SVGAGI in the germline V gene. The V and J ends lost 5 bases and 6 bases respectively, with 16 bases between them. This CDR3 has 14 amino acids. The CDR3 reads CASSAGTDLKTQYF. As DNA, the CDR3 is TGTGCCAGCAGTGCCGGGACGGACCTGAAGACCCAGTACTTC.

The chain carries TRBV4-1 and TRBJ1-4, with D unresolved. Trimming stripped 7 bases from V and 0 bases from J, with 9 bases between. The CDR3 is 14 residues long. Germline V gene sequence: CDR1 MGHRA, CDR2 YSYEKL. The CDR3 DNA reads as TGCGCCAGCAAGAGGATTACAACTAATGAAAAACTGTTTTTT. Translated: CASKRITTNEKLFF.

The chain uses TRBV2 and TRBJ2-5; 7 bases match TRBD2. V trimming: 11 bases; J trimming: 5 bases; junction bases outside the gene matches: 8. The germline V gene has CDR1 SNHLY and CDR2 FYNNEI. This CDR3 comprises 12 residues. Here the CDR3 DNA reads TGTGCCCTTGGGGAGGGAGTCGAGACCCAGTACTTC. Translation gives CALGEGVETQYF.

This clonotype was observed at least ten times. V usage is TRBV20-1 and J usage is TRBJ1-2, with TRBD1 matching over 7 bases. Germline trimming cut 0 bases from V and 13 bases from J; bases unmatched to any gene: 11. Germline CDR1 reads DFQATT; CDR2 reads SNEGSKA (reference sequence). This CDR3 spans 13 amino acids. CDR3 DNA: TGCAGTGCTAGAGATGGGCAGGGGGTATCAGGCACCTTC. Amino acids: CSARDGQGVSGTF.

In this sample, this clonotype turned up many times. The chain is built from TRBV28 and TRBJ2-3; unclear D gene. Per germline, CDR1 MDHEN and CDR2 SYDVKM. This CDR3 comprises 12 residues. V was trimmed by 7 bases and J by 6 bases, leaving 11 bases between them. CDR3 DNA: TGTGCCAGCACCCTGGGTATGGATACGCAGTATTTT. Its protein product is CASTLGMDTQYF. Combining the CDR3 with reference TRBV28 and TRBJ2-3 gives the whole variable domain DVKVTQSSRYLVKRTGEKVFLECVQDMDHENMFWYRQDPGLGLRLIYFSYDVKMKEKGDIPEGYSVSREKKERFSLILESASTNQTSMYLCASTLGMDTQYFGPGTRLTVL.

There are a few counts of this clonotype. The J gene is TRBJ2-2, the V gene TRBV24-1; D could derive from TRBD1 or TRBD2 (5 bases each). Trimming cost V 3 bases and J 2 bases, with 15 bases left between them. Germline V gene lookup returns CDR1 KGHDR and CDR2 SFDVKD. The CDR3 length is 17 residues. The CDR3 protein is CATSDHAGAINTGELFF. The DNA for the CDR3 is TGTGCCACCAGTGATCATGCCGGGGCCATAAACACCGGGGAGCTGTTTTTT.

The chain is built from TRBV30 and TRBJ1-2; possible D gene TRBD1, 6 bases. Germline V lookup: CDR1 GTSNPN, CDR2 SVGIG (reference sequence). V was clipped by 0 bases and J by 8 bases, with 22 bases between them. The CDR3 extends over 16 amino acids. The CDR3 coding sequence is TGTGCCTGGAGTGTACGTTGGGGGGGGCTTCTCAGAGGCTACACCTTC. Translating gives CAWSVRWGGLLRGYTF.

This clonotype was seen only a few times. The V and J genes are TRBV12-3 or TRBV12-4 and TRBJ2-7; 7 positions agree with TRBD1. V dropped 6 bases and J dropped 3; count of bases not matched to a gene: 5. The CDR3 is 13 amino acids. CDR3 protein: CASSDRVLYEQYF. Written as DNA, the CDR3 is TGTGCCAGCAGCGACAGGGTCCTCTACGAGCAGTACTTC.

This clonotype was recorded at least ten times. This chain joins TRBV20-1 and TRBJ2-3, with D uncertain. Germline CDR1 reads DFQATT; CDR2 reads SNEGSKA (reference sequence). This CDR3 contains 13 residues. The germline V and J ends were trimmed by 1 base and 4 bases, with 9 bases remaining between them. The DNA for the CDR3 is TGCAGTGCTAGAGTGCAGGTGTCAGATACGCAGTATTTT. This sequence encodes CSARVQVSDTQYF.

This clonotype was seen many times. The gene calls are TRBV11-2 and TRBJ2-1, with 16 positions matching TRBD2. CDR3 length: 18 amino acids. The junction had 6 bases not matched to a gene; V was cut back by 5 bases and J by 2 bases. The germline gives CDR1 SGHAT, CDR2 FQNNGV. CDR3 region: CASSPPGTSGRAYNEQFF. CDR3 coding DNA: TGTGCCAGCAGCCCTCCCGGGACTAGCGGGAGGGCCTACAATGAGCAGTTCTTC.

This clonotype was detected only a few times. The chain carries TRBV28 and TRBJ1-1, with a weak D call TRBD1 (6 bases). From germline, CDR1 is MDHEN and CDR2 SYDVKM. This CDR3 region has 16 residues. V lost 5 bases to trimming and J lost 4 bases, with 20 bases between them. CDR3 residues: CASSINRDTSGTEAFF. Here the CDR3 DNA reads TGTGCCAGCAGTATCAATCGGGACACCTCAGGCACTGAAGCTTTCTTT.

There are many counts of this clonotype. The chain has TRBV7-8 and TRBJ2-4, with TRBD2 as a possible D gene (6 bases). The CDR3 spans 17 residues. Trimming stripped 1 base from V and 0 bases from J, with 13 bases between. Germline V gene lookup returns CDR1 SGHVS and CDR2 FQNEAQ. CDR3 amino acids: CASSLDRGTLAKNIQYF. As DNA, the CDR3 is TGTGCCAGCAGCTTAGACCGCGGGACCCTAGCCAAAAACATTCAGTACTTC.

This clonotype was found many times. This chain uses TRBV29-1 with TRBJ2-7; D is uncertain. This CDR3 region has 13 residues. V was trimmed by 6 bases and J by 0 bases, leaving 12 bases between them. CDR1 SQVTM and CDR2 ANQGSEA come from the germline V gene. This CDR3 reads CSVPKGISYEQYF. CDR3 coding DNA: TGCAGCGTCCCGAAGGGCATCTCCTACGAGCAGTACTTC.

V is TRBV28 and J is TRBJ2-7, with D uncertain. CDR3 size: 11 residues. CDR1 is MDHEN and CDR2 is SYDVKM in the germline V gene. Trimming took off 3 bases at V and 3 bases at J, with 3 bases between the two ends. This CDR3 is CASSFVYEQYF. CDR3 DNA: TGTGCCAGCAGTTTTGTCTACGAGCAGTACTTC. The full variable domain, its missing parts supplied by reference TRBV28 and TRBJ2-7, is DVKVTQSSRYLVKRTGEKVFLECVQDMDHENMFWYRQDPGLGLRLIYFSYDVKMKEKGDIPEGYSVSREKKERFSLILESASTNQTSMYLCASSFVYEQYFGPGTRLTVT.

This clonotype was detected many times. This chain joins TRBV3-1 and TRBJ2-7; D may be TRBD1 (5 bases). The V gene lost 4 bases and the J gene lost 2 bases, with 9 bases spanning the gap. The germline gives CDR1 LGHDT, CDR2 YNNKEL (reference sequence). The CDR3 is 13 residues long. The CDR3 region has the DNA TGTGCCAGCAGCCGGAGACAGACCTACGAGCAGTACTTC. Its protein product is CASSRRQTYEQYF.

In its sample, this clonotype was seen a few times. The chain combines TRBV28 with TRBJ2-7; the D gene could be TRBD1 or TRBD2 (7 bases each). This CDR3 spans 16 amino acids. V lost 7 bases, J lost 2 bases, and 21 bases lay in between. CDR1 is MDHEN, CDR2 SYDVKM, per germline. CDR3 protein: CASNGRGSGGTYEQYF. CDR3 nucleotides: TGTGCCAGCAATGGGAGGGGTTCAGGGGGAACCTACGAGCAGTACTTC.

This clonotype was seen repeatedly, ten times or more. V usage is TRBV2 and J usage is TRBJ1-1; 7 bases fit TRBD1. J lost 1 base, V lost 10 bases, and 6 bases had no gene match. This CDR3 region has 13 residues. The V gene's germline CDR1 is SNHLY and CDR2 FYNNEI. The CDR3 sequence: CATTNRGNTEAFF. CDR3 nucleotide sequence: TGTGCCACCACTAACAGGGGGAACACTGAAGCTTTCTTT.

This clonotype has a handful of counts. The chain links TRBV28 to TRBJ1-5; D might be TRBD1 (5 bases). Germline V gene data show CDR1 as MDHEN and CDR2 as SYDVKM. This CDR3 region has 16 residues. Trimming took 5 bases from V and 4 from J, leaving 18 bases between them. The CDR3 loop reads CASSPSDISSNQPQHF. CDR3 DNA: TGTGCCAGCAGTCCCTCGGACATATCCAGTAATCAGCCCCAGCATTTT.

In this sample, this clonotype turned up a few times. The J gene is TRBJ2-5, the V gene TRBV20-1; D unclear. CDR3 length equals 10 residues. The V end was cut by 3 bases, the J end by 5 bases, with 4 bases between. CDR1 and CDR2 from the germline V gene are DFQATT and SNEGSKA (reference sequence). The CDR3 DNA sequence: TGCAGTGCTAGTCTGGAGACCCAGTACTTC. This codes for CSASLETQYF.

In its sample, this clonotype was seen many times. V and J are TRBV20-1 and TRBJ2-1; 7 positions agree with TRBD1. The length of the CDR3 is 11 residues. Germline CDR1 reads DFQATT; CDR2 reads SNEGSKA (reference sequence). Germline trimming cut 5 bases from V and 10 bases from J; bases unmatched to any gene: 5. The CDR3 sequence is CSALGGGEQFF. In nucleotides, the CDR3 is TGCAGTGCTCTAGGGGGCGGCGAGCAGTTCTTC.